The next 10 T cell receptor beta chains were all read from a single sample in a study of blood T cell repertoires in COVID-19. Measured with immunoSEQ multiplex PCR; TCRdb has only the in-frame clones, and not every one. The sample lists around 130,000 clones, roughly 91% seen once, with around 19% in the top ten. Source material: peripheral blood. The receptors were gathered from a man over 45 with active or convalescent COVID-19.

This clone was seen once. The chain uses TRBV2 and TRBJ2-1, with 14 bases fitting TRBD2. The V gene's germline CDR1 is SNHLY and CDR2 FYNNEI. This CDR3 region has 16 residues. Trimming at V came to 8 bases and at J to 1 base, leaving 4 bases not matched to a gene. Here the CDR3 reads CASGLAGGPSYNEQFF. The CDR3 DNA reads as TGTGCCAGCGGACTAGCGGGAGGTCCTTCCTACAATGAGCAGTTCTTC.

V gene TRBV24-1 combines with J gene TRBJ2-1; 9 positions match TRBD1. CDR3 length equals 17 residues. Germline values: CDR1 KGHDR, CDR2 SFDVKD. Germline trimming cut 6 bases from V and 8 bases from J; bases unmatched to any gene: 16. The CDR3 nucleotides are TGTGCCACCAGTCCGGCGGGACTGGGACAGGGTAGGGATGAGCAGTTCTTC. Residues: CATSPAGLGQGRDEQFF.

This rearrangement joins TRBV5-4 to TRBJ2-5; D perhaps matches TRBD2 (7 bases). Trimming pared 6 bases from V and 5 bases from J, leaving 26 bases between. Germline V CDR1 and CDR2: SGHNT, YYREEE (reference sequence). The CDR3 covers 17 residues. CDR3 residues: CASNDAIGGGPFETQYF. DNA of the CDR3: TGTGCCAGCAACGACGCTATAGGGGGAGGGCCCTTTGAGACCCAGTACTTC.

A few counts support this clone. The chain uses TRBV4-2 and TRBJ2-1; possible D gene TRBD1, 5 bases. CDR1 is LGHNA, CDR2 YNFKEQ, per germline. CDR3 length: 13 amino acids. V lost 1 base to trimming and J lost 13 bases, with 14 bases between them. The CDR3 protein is CASSQVAGYPQFF. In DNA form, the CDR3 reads TGTGCCAGCAGCCAAGTCGCAGGGTATCCTCAGTTCTTC.

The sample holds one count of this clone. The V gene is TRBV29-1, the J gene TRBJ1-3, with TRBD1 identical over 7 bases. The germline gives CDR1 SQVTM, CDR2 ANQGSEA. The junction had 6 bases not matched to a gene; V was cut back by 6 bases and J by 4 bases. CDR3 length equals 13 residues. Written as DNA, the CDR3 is TGCAGCGTAGCAACAGGGGTAGGAAACACCATATATTTT. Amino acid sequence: CSVATGVGNTIYF.

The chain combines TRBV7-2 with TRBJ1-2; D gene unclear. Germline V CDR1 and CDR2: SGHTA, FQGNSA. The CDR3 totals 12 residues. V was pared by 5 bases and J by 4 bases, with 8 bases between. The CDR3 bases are TGTGCCAGCAGCCAAGAGGGCTATGGCTACACCTTC. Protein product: CASSQEGYGYTF.

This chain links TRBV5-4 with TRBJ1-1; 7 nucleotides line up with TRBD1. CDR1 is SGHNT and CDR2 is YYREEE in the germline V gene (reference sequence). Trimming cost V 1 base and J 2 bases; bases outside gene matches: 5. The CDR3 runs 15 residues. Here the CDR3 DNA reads TGTGCCAGCAGCTTGACAGGGGACGGAAACACTGAAGCTTTCTTT. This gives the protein CASSLTGDGNTEAFF.

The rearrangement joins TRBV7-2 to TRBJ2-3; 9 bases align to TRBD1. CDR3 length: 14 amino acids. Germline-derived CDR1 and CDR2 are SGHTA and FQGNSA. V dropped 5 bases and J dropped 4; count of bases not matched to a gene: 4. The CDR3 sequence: CASSRDRESDTQYF. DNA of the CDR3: TGTGCCAGCAGCCGGGACAGGGAATCAGATACGCAGTATTTT.

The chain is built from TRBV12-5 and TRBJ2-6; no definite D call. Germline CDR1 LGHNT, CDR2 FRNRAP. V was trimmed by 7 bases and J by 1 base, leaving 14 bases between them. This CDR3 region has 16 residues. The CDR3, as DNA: TGTGCTAGTGCCATCTTTAGTGGTTCTGGGGCCAACGTCCTGACTTTC. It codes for CASAIFSGSGANVLTF.

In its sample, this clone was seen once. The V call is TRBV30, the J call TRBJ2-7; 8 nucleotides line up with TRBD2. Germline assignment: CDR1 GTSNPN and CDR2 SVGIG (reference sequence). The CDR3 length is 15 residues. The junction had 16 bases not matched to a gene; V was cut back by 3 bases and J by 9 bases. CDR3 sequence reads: CAWRERGAGVVRQYF. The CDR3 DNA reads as TGTGCCTGGAGGGAACGGGGAGCGGGAGTTGTAAGGCAGTACTTC.